The rows below give T cell receptor beta chains drawn from one sample of a study of memory CD4+ T cells and cytomegalovirus serostatus. Using immunoSEQ multiplex PCR, the repertoire was profiled, and TCRdb retains in-frame clones only, with some absent. The sample contains approximately 46,000 clones, roughly 73% of which appear only once. The specimen was memory CD4+ T cells from blood. Receptors were obtained from an adult in good health and CMV-seronegative. The CDR3 runs from the conserved cysteine through the conserved F or W. Fields, in order: CDR3 protein, CDR3 DNA, D gene, J gene, clone size, V gene. A D gene is named only where the DNA matches it firmly. Clone size is stated in some rows and not others, as once, few, many or a class when expanded.

cdr3_aa: CASSLAQRGNTDTQYF
cdr3_nt: TGCGCCAGCAGCTTGGCCCAGCGGGGGAACACAGATACGCAGTATTTT
d_call: TRBD2
j_call: TRBJ2-3
clone_size: -
v_call: TRBV5-1

cdr3_aa: CASSETEGNQPQHF
cdr3_nt: TGTGCCAGCAGTGAGACAGAAGGCAATCAGCCCCAGCATTTT
d_call: -
j_call: TRBJ1-5
clone_size: -
v_call: TRBV2

cdr3_aa: CASSQQTSGGYEQYF
cdr3_nt: TGTGCCAGCAGCCAACAAACTAGCGGAGGGTACGAGCAGTACTTC
d_call: TRBD2
j_call: TRBJ2-7
clone_size: -
v_call: TRBV4-2

cdr3_aa: CSVERLEGAYGYTF
cdr3_nt: TGCAGCGTTGAGCGACTCGAGGGGGCCTATGGCTACACCTTC
d_call: TRBD1
j_call: TRBJ1-2
clone_size: few
v_call: TRBV29-1

cdr3_aa: CSARGSQPQHF
cdr3_nt: TGCAGTGCTAGAGGAAGTCAGCCCCAGCATTTT
d_call: -
j_call: TRBJ1-5
clone_size: -
v_call: TRBV20-1

cdr3_aa: CASSLTENTEAFF
cdr3_nt: TGTGCCAGCAGCTTAACCGAAAACACTGAAGCTTTCTTT
d_call: -
j_call: TRBJ1-1
clone_size: medium-sized
v_call: TRBV7-9

cdr3_aa: CASSPQGTTNEKLFF
cdr3_nt: TGTGCCAGCAGCCCCCAGGGGACAACTAATGAAAAACTGTTTTTT
d_call: -
j_call: TRBJ1-4
clone_size: -
v_call: TRBV7-8

cdr3_aa: CASSSLGQGRGSEGYTF
cdr3_nt: TGTGCCAGCAGCAGCCTAGGACAGGGGAGGGGCTCAGAGGGCTACACCTTC
d_call: TRBD1
j_call: TRBJ1-2
clone_size: once
v_call: TRBV5-6

cdr3_aa: CASSPSQTGYNEQFF
cdr3_nt: TGCGCCAGCAGCCCGTCCCAGACTGGCTACAATGAGCAGTTCTTC
d_call: -
j_call: TRBJ2-1
clone_size: -
v_call: TRBV4-1

cdr3_aa: CASSLNGAANEKLFF
cdr3_nt: TGTGCCAGCAGTTTAAATGGGGCAGCTAATGAAAAACTGTTTTTT
d_call: -
j_call: TRBJ1-4
clone_size: -
v_call: TRBV28

cdr3_aa: CASSARIGSTDTQYF
cdr3_nt: TGTGCCAGCAGCGCGAGGATCGGGAGCACAGATACGCAGTATTTT
d_call: -
j_call: TRBJ2-3
clone_size: -
v_call: TRBV9

cdr3_aa: CASSEQGYEQYF
cdr3_nt: TGTGCCAGCAGTGAACAGGGATACGAGCAGTACTTC
d_call: -
j_call: TRBJ2-7
clone_size: -
v_call: TRBV25-1

cdr3_aa: CAWMRNNSPLHF
cdr3_nt: TGTGCCTGGATGCGGAATAATTCACCCCTCCACTTT
d_call: -
j_call: TRBJ1-6
clone_size: -
v_call: TRBV30

cdr3_aa: CAISGRRGGPLTDTQYF
cdr3_nt: TGTGCCATCAGCGGCCGCCGGGGGGGTCCCCTCACAGATACGCAGTATTTT
d_call: TRBD2
j_call: TRBJ2-3
clone_size: -
v_call: TRBV10-3